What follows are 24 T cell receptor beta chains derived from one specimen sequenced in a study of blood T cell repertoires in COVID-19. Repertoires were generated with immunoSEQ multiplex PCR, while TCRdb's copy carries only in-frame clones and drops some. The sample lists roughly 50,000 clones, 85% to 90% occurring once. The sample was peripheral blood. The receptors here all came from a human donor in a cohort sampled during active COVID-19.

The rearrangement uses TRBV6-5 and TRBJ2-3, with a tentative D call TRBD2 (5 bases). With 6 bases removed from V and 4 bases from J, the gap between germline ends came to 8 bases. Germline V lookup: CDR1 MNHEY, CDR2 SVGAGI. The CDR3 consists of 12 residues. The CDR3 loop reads CASSSRADTQYF. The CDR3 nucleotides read TGTGCCAGCAGCTCGAGGGCAGATACGCAGTATTTT.

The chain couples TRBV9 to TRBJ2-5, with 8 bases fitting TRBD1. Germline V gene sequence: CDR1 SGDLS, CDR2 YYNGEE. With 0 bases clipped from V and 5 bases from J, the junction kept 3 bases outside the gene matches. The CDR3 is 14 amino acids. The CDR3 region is CASSVGTGRETQYF. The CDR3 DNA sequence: TGTGCCAGCAGCGTAGGGACAGGGCGGGAGACCCAGTACTTC.

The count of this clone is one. This CDR3 reads CASSQRGQGRSYGYTF. In DNA form, the CDR3 reads TGTGCCAGCAGCCAACGGGGACAGGGGAGAAGCTATGGCTACACCTTC. The V and J genes are TRBV3-1 (or the pseudogene TRBV3-2) and TRBJ1-2; 10 nucleotides match TRBD1. CDR3 length equals 16 residues. Trimming took 2 bases from V and 4 from J; bases not matched to a gene: 7. The V gene's germline CDR1 is LGHDT and CDR2 YNNKEL (reference sequence).

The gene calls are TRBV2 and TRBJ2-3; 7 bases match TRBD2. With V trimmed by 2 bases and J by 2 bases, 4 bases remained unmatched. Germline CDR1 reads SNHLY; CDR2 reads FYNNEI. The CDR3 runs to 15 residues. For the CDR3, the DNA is TGTGCCAGCAGTGAATGGGGGGGACTCACAGATACGCAGTATTTT. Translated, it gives CASSEWGGLTDTQYF.

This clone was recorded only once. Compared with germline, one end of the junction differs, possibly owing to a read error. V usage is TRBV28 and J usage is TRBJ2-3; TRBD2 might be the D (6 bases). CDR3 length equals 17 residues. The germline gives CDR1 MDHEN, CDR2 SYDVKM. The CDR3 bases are TGTGCCAGCTGTTTGAGATCCTCGGGAGTGCGCACAGATACGCAGTATTTT. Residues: CASCLRSSGVRTDTQYF.

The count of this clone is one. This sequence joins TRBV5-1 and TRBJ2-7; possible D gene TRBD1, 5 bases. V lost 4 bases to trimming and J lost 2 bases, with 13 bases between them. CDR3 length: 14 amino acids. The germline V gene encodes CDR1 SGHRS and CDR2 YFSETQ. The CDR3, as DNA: TGCGCCAGCAGCCCAGACAGATTTCCCTACGAGCAGTACTTC. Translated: CASSPDRFPYEQYF.

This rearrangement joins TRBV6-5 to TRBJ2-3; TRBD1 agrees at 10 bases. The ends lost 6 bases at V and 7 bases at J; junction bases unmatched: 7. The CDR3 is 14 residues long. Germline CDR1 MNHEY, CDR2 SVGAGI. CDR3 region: CASSAGTGENTQYF. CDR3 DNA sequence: TGTGCCAGCAGCGCCGGGACAGGGGAAAATACGCAGTATTTT.

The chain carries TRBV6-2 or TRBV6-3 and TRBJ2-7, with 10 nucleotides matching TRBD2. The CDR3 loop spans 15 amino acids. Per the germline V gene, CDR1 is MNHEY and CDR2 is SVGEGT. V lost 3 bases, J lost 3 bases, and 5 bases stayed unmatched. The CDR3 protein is CASSYDSSGSYEQYF. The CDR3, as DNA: TGTGCCAGCAGTTATGATTCTAGCGGGAGCTACGAGCAGTACTTC.

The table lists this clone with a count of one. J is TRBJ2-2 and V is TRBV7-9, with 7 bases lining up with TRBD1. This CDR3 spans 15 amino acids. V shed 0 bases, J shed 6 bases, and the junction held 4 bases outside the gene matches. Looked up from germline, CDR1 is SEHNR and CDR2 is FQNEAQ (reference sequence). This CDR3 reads CASSLARGLAGELFF. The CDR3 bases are TGTGCCAGCAGCTTAGCGAGGGGGCTGGCCGGGGAGCTGTTTTTT.

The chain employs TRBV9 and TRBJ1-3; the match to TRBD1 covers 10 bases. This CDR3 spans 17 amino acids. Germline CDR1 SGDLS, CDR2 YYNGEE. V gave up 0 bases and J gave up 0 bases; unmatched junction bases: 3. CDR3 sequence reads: CASSVGDRGVSGNTIYF. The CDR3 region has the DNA TGTGCCAGCAGCGTAGGGGACAGGGGAGTCTCTGGAAACACCATATATTTT. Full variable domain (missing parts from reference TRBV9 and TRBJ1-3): DSGVTQTPKHLITATGQRVTLRCSPRSGDLSVYWYQQSLDQGLQFLIQYYNGEERAKGNILERFSAQQFPDLHSELNLSSLELGDSALYFCASSVGDRGVSGNTIYFGEGSWLTVV.

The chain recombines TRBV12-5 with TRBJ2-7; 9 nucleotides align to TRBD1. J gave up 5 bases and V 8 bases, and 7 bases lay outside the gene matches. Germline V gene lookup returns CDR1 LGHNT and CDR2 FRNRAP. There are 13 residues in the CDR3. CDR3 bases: TGTGCTAGTTCTCTACAGGGGGCACACGAGCAGTACTTC. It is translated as CASSLQGAHEQYF.

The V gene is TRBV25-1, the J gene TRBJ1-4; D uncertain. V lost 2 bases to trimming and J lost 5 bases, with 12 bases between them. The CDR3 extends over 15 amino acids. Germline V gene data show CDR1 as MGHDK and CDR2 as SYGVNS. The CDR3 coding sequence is TGTGCCAGCAGTGAAATCGACATAGACAATGAAAAACTGTTTTTT. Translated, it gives CASSEIDIDNEKLFF.

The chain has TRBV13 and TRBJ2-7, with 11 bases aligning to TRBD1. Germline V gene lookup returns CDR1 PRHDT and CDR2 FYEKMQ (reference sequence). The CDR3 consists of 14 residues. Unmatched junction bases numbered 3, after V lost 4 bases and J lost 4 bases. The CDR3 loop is CASSSGQGVYEQYF. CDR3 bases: TGTGCCAGCAGCTCGGGACAGGGGGTGTACGAGCAGTACTTC. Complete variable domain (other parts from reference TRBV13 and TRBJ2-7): AAGVIQSPRHLIKEKRETATLKCYPIPRHDTVYWYQQGPGQDPQFLISFYEKMQSDKGSIPDRFSAQQFSDYHSELNMSSLELGDSALYFCASSSGQGVYEQYFGPGTRLTVT.

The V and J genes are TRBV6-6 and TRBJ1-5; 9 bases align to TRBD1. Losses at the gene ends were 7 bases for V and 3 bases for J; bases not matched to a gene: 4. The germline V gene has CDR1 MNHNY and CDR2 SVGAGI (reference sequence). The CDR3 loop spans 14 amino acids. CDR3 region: CASTGQGINQPQHF. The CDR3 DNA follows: TGTGCCAGCACCGGACAGGGGATCAATCAGCCCCAGCATTTT.

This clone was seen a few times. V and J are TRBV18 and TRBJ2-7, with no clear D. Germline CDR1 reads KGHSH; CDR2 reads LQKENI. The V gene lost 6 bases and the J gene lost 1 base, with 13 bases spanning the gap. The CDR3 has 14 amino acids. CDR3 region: CASSPSPRSYEQYF. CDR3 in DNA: TGTGCCAGCTCCCCGTCCCCCCGGTCCTACGAGCAGTACTTC.

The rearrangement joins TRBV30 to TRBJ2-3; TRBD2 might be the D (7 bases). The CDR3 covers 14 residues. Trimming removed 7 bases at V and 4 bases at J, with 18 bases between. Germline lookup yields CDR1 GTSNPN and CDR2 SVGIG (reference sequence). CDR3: CASGRREGADTQYF. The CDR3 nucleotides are TGTGCCTCGGGAAGGAGGGAGGGGGCAGATACGCAGTATTTT.

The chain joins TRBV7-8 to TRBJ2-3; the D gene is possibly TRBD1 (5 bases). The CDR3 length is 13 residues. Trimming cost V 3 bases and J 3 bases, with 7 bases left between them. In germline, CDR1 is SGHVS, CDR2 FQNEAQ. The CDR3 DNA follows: TGTGCCAGCAGCTTTCGACAGACAGATACGCAGTATTTT. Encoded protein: CASSFRQTDTQYF.

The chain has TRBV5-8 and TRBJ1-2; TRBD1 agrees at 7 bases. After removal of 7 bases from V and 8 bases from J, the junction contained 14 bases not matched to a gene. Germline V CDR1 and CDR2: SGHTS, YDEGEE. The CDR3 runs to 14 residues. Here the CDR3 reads CASRYRGSVEGYTF. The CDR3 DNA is TGTGCCAGCCGATACAGGGGATCGGTGGAAGGCTACACCTTC.

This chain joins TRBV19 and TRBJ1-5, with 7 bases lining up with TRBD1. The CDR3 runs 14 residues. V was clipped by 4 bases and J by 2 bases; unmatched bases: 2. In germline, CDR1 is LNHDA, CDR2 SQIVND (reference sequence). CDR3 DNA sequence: TGTGCCAGTAGTAATACAGGGGGCAATCAGCCCCAGCATTTT. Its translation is CASSNTGGNQPQHF.

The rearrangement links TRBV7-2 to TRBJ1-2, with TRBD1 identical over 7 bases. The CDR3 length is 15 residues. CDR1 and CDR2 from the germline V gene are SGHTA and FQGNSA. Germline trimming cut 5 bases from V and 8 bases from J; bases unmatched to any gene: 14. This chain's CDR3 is CASSLKTGITAGYTF. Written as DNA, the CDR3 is TGTGCCAGCAGCCTCAAGACAGGGATTACAGCAGGCTACACCTTC.

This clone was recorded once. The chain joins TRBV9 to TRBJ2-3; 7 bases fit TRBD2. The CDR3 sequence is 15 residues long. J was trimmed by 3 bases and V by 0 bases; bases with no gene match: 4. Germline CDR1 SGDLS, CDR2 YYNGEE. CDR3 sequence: CASSVEQRGTDTQYF. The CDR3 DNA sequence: TGTGCCAGCAGCGTAGAGCAGCGGGGAACAGATACGCAGTATTTT.

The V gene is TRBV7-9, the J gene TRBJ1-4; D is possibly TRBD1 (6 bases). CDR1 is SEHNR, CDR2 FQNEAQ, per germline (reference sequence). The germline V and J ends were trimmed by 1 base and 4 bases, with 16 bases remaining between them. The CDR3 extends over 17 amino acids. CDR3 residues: CASSLGTVVSYNEKLFF. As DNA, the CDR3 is TGTGCCAGCAGCTTAGGGACAGTTGTCTCTTATAATGAAAAACTGTTTTTT.

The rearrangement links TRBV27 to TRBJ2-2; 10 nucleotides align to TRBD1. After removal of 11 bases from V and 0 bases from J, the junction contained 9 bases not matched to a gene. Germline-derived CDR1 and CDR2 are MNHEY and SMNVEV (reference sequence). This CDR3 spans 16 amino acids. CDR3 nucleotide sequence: TGTGCCGCATCGGGACAGGGGCTTCCGAACACCGGGGAGCTGTTTTTT. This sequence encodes CAASGQGLPNTGELFF.

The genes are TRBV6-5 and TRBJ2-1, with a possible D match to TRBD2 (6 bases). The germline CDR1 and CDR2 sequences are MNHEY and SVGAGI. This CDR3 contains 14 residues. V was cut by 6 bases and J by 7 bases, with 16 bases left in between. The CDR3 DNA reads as TGTGCCAGCAGAGGGGACTTTCCGGTTAATGAGCAGTTCTTC. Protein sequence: CASRGDFPVNEQFF.